The 25 T cell receptor beta chains presented below share a single source sample, sequenced in a study of blood T cell repertoires in COVID-19. Profiling relied on immunoSEQ multiplex PCR, and the TCRdb table lists in-frame clones only, not all of them. The table has about 370,000 clones, around 89% seen once; the top ten hold roughly 1%. The material sequenced was PBMCs or T cells enriched from blood (not recorded which). Every receptor here comes from a man between 18 and 29 years old who had recovered from COVID-19.

This chain links TRBV5-1 with TRBJ2-7; TRBD1 agrees at 7 bases. This CDR3 region has 14 residues. Trimming cost V 0 bases and J 1 base; bases outside gene matches: 1. In germline, CDR1 is SGHRS, CDR2 YFSETQ. The CDR3 DNA reads TGCGCCAGCAGCTTGGGCAGGGGGTCCTACGAGCAGTACTTC. Translated: CASSLGRGSYEQYF.

The chain combines TRBV7-9 with TRBJ2-2, with D possibly TRBD1 on 6 matching bases. The germline V gene encodes CDR1 SEHNR and CDR2 FQNEAQ (reference sequence). V was shortened by 2 bases and J by 6 bases, with 19 bases between the two germline ends. This CDR3 contains 17 residues. The CDR3, as DNA: TGTGCCAGCAGCTTAATGGGGGCTTCGGGTGTGTCCGGGGAGCTGTTTTTT. Amino acids: CASSLMGASGVSGELFF.

In the case of this clone: Other DNA sequences in this specimen translate into the identical CDR3. The chain carries TRBV5-4 and TRBJ1-2, with 8 bases fitting TRBD1. The ends lost 0 bases at V and 5 bases at J; junction bases unmatched: 3. CDR3 length: 14 amino acids. Germline values: CDR1 SGHNT, CDR2 YYREEE (reference sequence). DNA of the CDR3: TGTGCCAGCAGCTTGGCCGACAGGGGATATGGCTACACCTTC. Amino acid sequence: CASSLADRGYGYTF.

V gene TRBV9 combines with J gene TRBJ2-7; the match to TRBD1 covers 8 bases. Germline V gives CDR1 SGDLS, CDR2 YYNGEE. The trim removed 7 bases at V and 8 bases at J, leaving 14 bases unmatched. The CDR3 covers 14 residues. The CDR3 region has the DNA TGTGCCAGCCGCGCGGGGCAGGGGGCGGGGCAGCAGTACTTC. This codes for CASRAGQGAGQQYF.

The chain couples TRBV4-1 to TRBJ1-4; 8 nucleotides line up with TRBD1. V gave up 2 bases and J gave up 7 bases; unmatched junction bases: 12. CDR1 and CDR2 from the germline V gene are MGHRA and YSYEKL. This CDR3 is 17 amino acids long. The DNA for the CDR3 is TGCGCCAGCAGCCAACCTGGACAGGGTCAGGAGGGTGAAAAACTGTTTTTT. This codes for CASSQPGQGQEGEKLFF.

The rearrangement uses TRBV5-5 and TRBJ2-3; TRBD1 might be the D (6 bases). The CDR3 has 16 residues. Deletions cut 4 bases from V and 0 bases from J, with 15 bases between. Germline V CDR1 and CDR2: SGHKS, YYEKEE (reference sequence). CDR3: CASSQGPTGSTDTQYF. In nucleotides, the CDR3 is TGTGCCAGCAGCCAGGGGCCGACGGGGAGCACAGATACGCAGTATTTT.

The rearrangement joins TRBV6-5 to TRBJ1-1; perhaps TRBD1 as D (6 bases). The CDR3 is 15 amino acids. V was pared by 6 bases and J by 0 bases, with 14 bases between. Germline V gene lookup returns CDR1 MNHEY and CDR2 SVGAGI. CDR3: CASSKHRDLNTEAFF. In DNA form, the CDR3 reads TGTGCCAGCAGCAAACACAGGGACCTGAACACTGAAGCTTTCTTT.

The rearrangement joins TRBV7-9 to TRBJ2-7; possible D gene TRBD2, 6 bases. Germline CDR1 reads SEHNR; CDR2 reads FQNEAQ (reference sequence). Trimming cost V 1 base and J 9 bases, with 13 bases left between them. CDR3 length: 13 amino acids. The CDR3 protein is CASSLDLVGGQYF. For the CDR3, the DNA is TGTGCCAGCAGCTTAGATTTGGTCGGGGGGCAGTACTTC.

CDR3 sequence reads: CASSVEAGLYNEQFF. CDR3 nucleotides: TGTGCCAGCAGCGTAGAAGCGGGGCTCTACAATGAGCAGTTCTTC. V is TRBV9 and J is TRBJ2-1; TRBD2 matches at 7 bases. Germline V gives CDR1 SGDLS, CDR2 YYNGEE. V was clipped by 0 bases and J by 3 bases; unmatched bases: 3. This CDR3 region has 15 residues.

This clone was detected only a few times. The chain is built from TRBV10-3 and TRBJ2-2; 8 nucleotides line up with TRBD1. After removal of 4 bases from V and 5 bases from J, the junction contained 3 bases not matched to a gene. The germline gives CDR1 ENHRY, CDR2 SYGVKD. The CDR3 contains 14 residues. CDR3 protein: CAISGDRGTGELFF. The CDR3 DNA is TGTGCCATCAGTGGTGACAGGGGTACCGGGGAGCTGTTTTTT.

The gene calls are TRBV14 and TRBJ2-5; tentatively, D is TRBD1 (5 bases). The CDR3 has 15 amino acids. Trimming shortened V by 4 bases and J by 3 bases, and 15 bases separated the two germline ends. CDR1 SGHDN and CDR2 FVKESK come from the germline V gene. The CDR3 sequence is CASSRGGGWEETQYF. CDR3 DNA: TGTGCCAGCAGCCGGGGCGGTGGTTGGGAAGAGACCCAGTACTTC.

This sequence joins TRBV20-1 and TRBJ1-1; tentative D call: TRBD1 (5 bases). The CDR3 runs to 15 residues. V gave up 3 bases and J gave up 3 bases, with 17 bases separating them. CDR1 and CDR2 from the germline V gene are DFQATT and SNEGSKA (reference sequence). The CDR3 coding sequence is TGCAGTGCTAGTGTTAAGGGGCCTGGGGACACTGAAGCTTTCTTT. It is translated as CSASVKGPGDTEAFF.

The chain is built from TRBV5-1 and TRBJ2-1, with 15 bases identical to TRBD2. V was pared by 4 bases and J by 1 base, with 3 bases of the junction left unmatched. The germline gives CDR1 SGHRS, CDR2 YFSETQ. The CDR3 consists of 17 residues. The CDR3 bases are TGCGCCAGCAGCACCGGACTAGCGGGAGGGTCCTACAATGAGCAGTTCTTC. It encodes CASSTGLAGGSYNEQFF.

This clone was observed once. The chain carries TRBV27 and TRBJ2-1; 7 nucleotides agree with TRBD1. V was pared by 4 bases and J by 3 bases, with 6 bases of the junction left unmatched. The V gene's germline CDR1 is MNHEY and CDR2 SMNVEV (reference sequence). The CDR3 extends over 15 amino acids. The CDR3 loop reads CASSSRQGRYNEQFF. CDR3 nucleotides: TGTGCCAGCAGTTCTCGACAGGGACGCTACAATGAGCAGTTCTTC.

This clone turned up a few times. The chain recombines TRBV6-5 with TRBJ1-6, with 8 bases lining up with TRBD1. Germline values: CDR1 MNHEY, CDR2 SVGAGI. J gave up 7 bases and V 10 bases, and 3 bases lay outside the gene matches. The CDR3 runs 12 residues. The DNA of the CDR3 is TGTGCCACCAGGACAGGGAATTCACCCCTCCACTTT. Its translation is CATRTGNSPLHF.

The rearrangement uses TRBV27 and TRBJ1-2; no reliable D call. CDR1 is MNHEY, CDR2 SMNVEV, per germline (reference sequence). The V end lost 7 bases, the J end lost 0 bases, and 18 bases lay between the germline ends. CDR3 length: 16 amino acids. The CDR3 spells CASTLPDWVPNYGYTF. The DNA for the CDR3 is TGTGCCAGCACCCTGCCCGACTGGGTTCCTAACTATGGCTACACCTTC.

J is TRBJ1-5 and V is TRBV4-1; perhaps TRBD1 as D (6 bases). The CDR3 has 15 amino acids. Germline V gives CDR1 MGHRA, CDR2 YSYEKL. The V and J ends lost 4 bases and 3 bases respectively, with 13 bases between them. CDR3 residues: CASSPQGQLNQPQHF. In nucleotides, the CDR3 is TGCGCCAGCAGCCCCCAGGGACAACTCAATCAGCCCCAGCATTTT.

The rearrangement uses TRBV6-2 or TRBV6-3 and TRBJ1-5; D possibly corresponds to TRBD1 (5 bases). CDR1 is MNHEY, CDR2 SVGEGT, per germline. V lost 2 bases, J lost 8 bases, and 19 bases lay in between. This CDR3 has 16 amino acids. The CDR3 sequence is CASSYRYLGTPKPQHF. Here the CDR3 DNA reads TGTGCCAGCAGTTACAGGTATCTAGGGACTCCCAAGCCCCAGCATTTT.

This clone turned up a few times. The chain couples TRBV4-1 to TRBJ2-7, with D possibly being TRBD1 (6 bases). In germline, CDR1 is MGHRA, CDR2 YSYEKL. Trimming pared 1 base from V and 4 bases from J, leaving 14 bases between. The CDR3 length is 15 residues. The DNA of the CDR3 is TGCGCCAGCAGCCAAGGACAGGTTGGGGAATACGAGCAGTACTTC. This sequence encodes CASSQGQVGEYEQYF.

This clone was counted once. V is TRBV21-1 and J is TRBJ1-2. TRBV21-1 is a pseudogene segment. The CDR3 is 16 amino acids. The CDR3 loop is CASSKVGSPTYAGYTF. The CDR3 DNA reads as TGTGCCAGCAGCAAAGTGGGGAGTCCGACTTATGCGGGCTACACCTTC.

This chain joins TRBV13 and TRBJ2-7; D not resolved. Germline V lookup: CDR1 PRHDT, CDR2 FYEKMQ (reference sequence). This CDR3 spans 16 amino acids. The V end was cut by 0 bases, the J end by 0 bases, with 12 bases between. The CDR3 sequence is CASSLGGRSYSYEQYF. The CDR3, as DNA: TGTGCCAGCAGCTTAGGGGGCCGATCGTACTCCTACGAGCAGTACTTC.

The chain has TRBV30 and TRBJ2-7; 7 bases map to TRBD2. Germline values: CDR1 GTSNPN, CDR2 SVGIG (reference sequence). The V gene end was trimmed by 7 bases and the J gene end by 1 base; junction bases not matched to a gene: 7. This CDR3 has 13 residues. The CDR3 loop reads CAFQAGGSYEQYF. The CDR3 nucleotides are TGTGCCTTTCAAGCCGGGGGGTCCTACGAGCAGTACTTC.

The V and J genes are TRBV7-9 and TRBJ2-5, with D possibly TRBD2 on 6 matching bases. CDR1 SEHNR and CDR2 FQNEAQ come from the germline V gene (reference sequence). V shed 4 bases and J shed 4 bases, with 19 bases lying between them. The CDR3 loop spans 16 amino acids. The CDR3 bases are TGTGCCAGCAGCTCCTTCGAGACTAGGCTTGGAGAGACCCAGTACTTC. Protein: CASSSFETRLGETQYF.

CDR3 sequence: CASRRTVYNEQFF. CDR3 nucleotide sequence: TGTGCCAGCAGGCGGACAGTTTACAATGAGCAGTTCTTC. J is TRBJ2-1 and V is TRBV2; D might be TRBD1 (6 bases). The CDR3 is made up of 13 amino acids. V was clipped by 6 bases and J by 4 bases, with 10 bases between them. Germline assignment: CDR1 SNHLY and CDR2 FYNNEI.

This clone was seen a single time. This sequence joins TRBV3-1 (or the pseudogene TRBV3-2) and TRBJ2-7, with D unclear. Germline V lookup: CDR1 LGHDT, CDR2 YNNKEL (reference sequence). The germline V and J ends were trimmed by 2 bases and 3 bases, with 8 bases remaining between them. The CDR3 has 13 amino acids. DNA for the CDR3: TGTGCCAGCAGCCAACTAGGTGGCTACGAGCAGTACTTC. It codes for CASSQLGGYEQYF.